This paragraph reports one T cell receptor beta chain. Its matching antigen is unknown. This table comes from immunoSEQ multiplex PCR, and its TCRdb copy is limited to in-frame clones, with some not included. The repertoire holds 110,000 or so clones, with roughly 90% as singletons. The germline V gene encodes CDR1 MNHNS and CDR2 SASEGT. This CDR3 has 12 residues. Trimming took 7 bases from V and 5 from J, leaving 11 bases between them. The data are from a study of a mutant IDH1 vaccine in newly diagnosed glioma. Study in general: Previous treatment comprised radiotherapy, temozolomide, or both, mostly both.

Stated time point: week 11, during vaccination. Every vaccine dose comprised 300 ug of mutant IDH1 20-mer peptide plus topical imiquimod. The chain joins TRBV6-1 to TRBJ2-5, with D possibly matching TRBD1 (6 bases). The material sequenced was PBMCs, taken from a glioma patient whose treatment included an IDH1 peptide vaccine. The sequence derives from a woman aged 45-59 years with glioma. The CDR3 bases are TGTGCCAGCACCGGACAGTGGGAGACCCAGTACTTC. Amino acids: CASTGQWETQYF.